The rows below give T cell receptor beta chains drawn from one sample of a study of blood T cell repertoires in COVID-19. Generated by immunoSEQ multiplex PCR, the TCRdb table keeps only in-frame clones and is missing some. The table lists approximately 65,000 clones, roughly 88% of them singletons. Sequencing was done on a sample of peripheral blood. These receptors originate from a man aged 45 to 65 with COVID-19, enrolled during active disease. Both conserved end residues are trimmed from each CDR3. A D gene is named only where the DNA matches it firmly.

TRBD1	TRBV29-1	TRBJ1-2	SVEQGGVKAGYT
TRBD1	TRBV7-2	TRBJ1-4	ASSPRTGGYEKLF
-	TRBV15	TRBJ1-5	ATSIDRSQPQH
TRBD2	TRBV27	TRBJ2-7	ASSPPGTGGYEQY
TRBD1	TRBV6-5	TRBJ1-1	ASSRDRGLAF
TRBD1	TRBV12-3/TRBV12-4	TRBJ1-2	ASNKDRAYGYT
-	TRBV5-6	TRBJ2-7	ASSFSSTTLQDSYEQY
-	TRBV21-1	TRBJ2-7	ASSNKKDRGKDEQY
TRBD1	TRBV6-1	TRBJ2-7	ASSDDRASSYEQY
TRBD1	TRBV5-4	TRBJ2-3	ASSTDRGVADTQY
-	TRBV21-1	TRBJ2-7	ASSKGVLVTEQY
TRBD2	TRBV6-6	TRBJ2-7	ASSHPGLAGDEQY
-	TRBV9	TRBJ2-1	ASSPTNEGYNEQF
TRBD2	TRBV18	TRBJ2-2	ASSALAGTGELF
TRBD1	TRBV29-1	TRBJ2-2	SGYRGRTGELF
TRBD2	TRBV13	TRBJ2-3	ASSLEASGRRTDTQY
-	TRBV7-2	TRBJ2-5	ASRPSGGDQTQY
-	TRBV30	TRBJ2-6	AYSRGVPGGANVLT
-	TRBV13	TRBJ2-1	ASSSLDQGTYNEQF
-	TRBV7-9	TRBJ2-2	ASSPLYTGELF
-	TRBV12-3/TRBV12-4	TRBJ1-2	ASGGVGYGYT
TRBD1	TRBV5-8	TRBJ1-5	ASREGASINQPQH
-	TRBV2	TRBJ2-3	ASSDVEGDTQY
-	TRBV14	TRBJ1-4	ASSQEPGMDEKLF
TRBD1	TRBV7-9	TRBJ1-4	ASSLGDSSTLKLF
-	TRBV9	TRBJ2-1	ASSGASTYNEQF
-	TRBV23-1	TRBJ1-1	ASIPRAVEAF